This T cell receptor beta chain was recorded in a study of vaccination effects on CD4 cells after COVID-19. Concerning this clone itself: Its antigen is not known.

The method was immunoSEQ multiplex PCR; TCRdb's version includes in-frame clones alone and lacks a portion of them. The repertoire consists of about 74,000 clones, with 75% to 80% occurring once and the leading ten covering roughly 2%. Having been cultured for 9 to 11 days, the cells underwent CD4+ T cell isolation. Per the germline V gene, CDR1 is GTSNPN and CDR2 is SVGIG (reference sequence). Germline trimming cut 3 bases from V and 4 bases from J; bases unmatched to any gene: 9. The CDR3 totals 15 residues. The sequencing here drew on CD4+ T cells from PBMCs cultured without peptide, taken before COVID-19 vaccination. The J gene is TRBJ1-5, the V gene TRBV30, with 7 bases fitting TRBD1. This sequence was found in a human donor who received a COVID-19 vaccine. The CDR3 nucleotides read TGTGCCTGGAGCGCTACAGGGGCGGTGAATCAGCCCCAGCATTTT. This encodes CAWSATGAVNQPQHF.